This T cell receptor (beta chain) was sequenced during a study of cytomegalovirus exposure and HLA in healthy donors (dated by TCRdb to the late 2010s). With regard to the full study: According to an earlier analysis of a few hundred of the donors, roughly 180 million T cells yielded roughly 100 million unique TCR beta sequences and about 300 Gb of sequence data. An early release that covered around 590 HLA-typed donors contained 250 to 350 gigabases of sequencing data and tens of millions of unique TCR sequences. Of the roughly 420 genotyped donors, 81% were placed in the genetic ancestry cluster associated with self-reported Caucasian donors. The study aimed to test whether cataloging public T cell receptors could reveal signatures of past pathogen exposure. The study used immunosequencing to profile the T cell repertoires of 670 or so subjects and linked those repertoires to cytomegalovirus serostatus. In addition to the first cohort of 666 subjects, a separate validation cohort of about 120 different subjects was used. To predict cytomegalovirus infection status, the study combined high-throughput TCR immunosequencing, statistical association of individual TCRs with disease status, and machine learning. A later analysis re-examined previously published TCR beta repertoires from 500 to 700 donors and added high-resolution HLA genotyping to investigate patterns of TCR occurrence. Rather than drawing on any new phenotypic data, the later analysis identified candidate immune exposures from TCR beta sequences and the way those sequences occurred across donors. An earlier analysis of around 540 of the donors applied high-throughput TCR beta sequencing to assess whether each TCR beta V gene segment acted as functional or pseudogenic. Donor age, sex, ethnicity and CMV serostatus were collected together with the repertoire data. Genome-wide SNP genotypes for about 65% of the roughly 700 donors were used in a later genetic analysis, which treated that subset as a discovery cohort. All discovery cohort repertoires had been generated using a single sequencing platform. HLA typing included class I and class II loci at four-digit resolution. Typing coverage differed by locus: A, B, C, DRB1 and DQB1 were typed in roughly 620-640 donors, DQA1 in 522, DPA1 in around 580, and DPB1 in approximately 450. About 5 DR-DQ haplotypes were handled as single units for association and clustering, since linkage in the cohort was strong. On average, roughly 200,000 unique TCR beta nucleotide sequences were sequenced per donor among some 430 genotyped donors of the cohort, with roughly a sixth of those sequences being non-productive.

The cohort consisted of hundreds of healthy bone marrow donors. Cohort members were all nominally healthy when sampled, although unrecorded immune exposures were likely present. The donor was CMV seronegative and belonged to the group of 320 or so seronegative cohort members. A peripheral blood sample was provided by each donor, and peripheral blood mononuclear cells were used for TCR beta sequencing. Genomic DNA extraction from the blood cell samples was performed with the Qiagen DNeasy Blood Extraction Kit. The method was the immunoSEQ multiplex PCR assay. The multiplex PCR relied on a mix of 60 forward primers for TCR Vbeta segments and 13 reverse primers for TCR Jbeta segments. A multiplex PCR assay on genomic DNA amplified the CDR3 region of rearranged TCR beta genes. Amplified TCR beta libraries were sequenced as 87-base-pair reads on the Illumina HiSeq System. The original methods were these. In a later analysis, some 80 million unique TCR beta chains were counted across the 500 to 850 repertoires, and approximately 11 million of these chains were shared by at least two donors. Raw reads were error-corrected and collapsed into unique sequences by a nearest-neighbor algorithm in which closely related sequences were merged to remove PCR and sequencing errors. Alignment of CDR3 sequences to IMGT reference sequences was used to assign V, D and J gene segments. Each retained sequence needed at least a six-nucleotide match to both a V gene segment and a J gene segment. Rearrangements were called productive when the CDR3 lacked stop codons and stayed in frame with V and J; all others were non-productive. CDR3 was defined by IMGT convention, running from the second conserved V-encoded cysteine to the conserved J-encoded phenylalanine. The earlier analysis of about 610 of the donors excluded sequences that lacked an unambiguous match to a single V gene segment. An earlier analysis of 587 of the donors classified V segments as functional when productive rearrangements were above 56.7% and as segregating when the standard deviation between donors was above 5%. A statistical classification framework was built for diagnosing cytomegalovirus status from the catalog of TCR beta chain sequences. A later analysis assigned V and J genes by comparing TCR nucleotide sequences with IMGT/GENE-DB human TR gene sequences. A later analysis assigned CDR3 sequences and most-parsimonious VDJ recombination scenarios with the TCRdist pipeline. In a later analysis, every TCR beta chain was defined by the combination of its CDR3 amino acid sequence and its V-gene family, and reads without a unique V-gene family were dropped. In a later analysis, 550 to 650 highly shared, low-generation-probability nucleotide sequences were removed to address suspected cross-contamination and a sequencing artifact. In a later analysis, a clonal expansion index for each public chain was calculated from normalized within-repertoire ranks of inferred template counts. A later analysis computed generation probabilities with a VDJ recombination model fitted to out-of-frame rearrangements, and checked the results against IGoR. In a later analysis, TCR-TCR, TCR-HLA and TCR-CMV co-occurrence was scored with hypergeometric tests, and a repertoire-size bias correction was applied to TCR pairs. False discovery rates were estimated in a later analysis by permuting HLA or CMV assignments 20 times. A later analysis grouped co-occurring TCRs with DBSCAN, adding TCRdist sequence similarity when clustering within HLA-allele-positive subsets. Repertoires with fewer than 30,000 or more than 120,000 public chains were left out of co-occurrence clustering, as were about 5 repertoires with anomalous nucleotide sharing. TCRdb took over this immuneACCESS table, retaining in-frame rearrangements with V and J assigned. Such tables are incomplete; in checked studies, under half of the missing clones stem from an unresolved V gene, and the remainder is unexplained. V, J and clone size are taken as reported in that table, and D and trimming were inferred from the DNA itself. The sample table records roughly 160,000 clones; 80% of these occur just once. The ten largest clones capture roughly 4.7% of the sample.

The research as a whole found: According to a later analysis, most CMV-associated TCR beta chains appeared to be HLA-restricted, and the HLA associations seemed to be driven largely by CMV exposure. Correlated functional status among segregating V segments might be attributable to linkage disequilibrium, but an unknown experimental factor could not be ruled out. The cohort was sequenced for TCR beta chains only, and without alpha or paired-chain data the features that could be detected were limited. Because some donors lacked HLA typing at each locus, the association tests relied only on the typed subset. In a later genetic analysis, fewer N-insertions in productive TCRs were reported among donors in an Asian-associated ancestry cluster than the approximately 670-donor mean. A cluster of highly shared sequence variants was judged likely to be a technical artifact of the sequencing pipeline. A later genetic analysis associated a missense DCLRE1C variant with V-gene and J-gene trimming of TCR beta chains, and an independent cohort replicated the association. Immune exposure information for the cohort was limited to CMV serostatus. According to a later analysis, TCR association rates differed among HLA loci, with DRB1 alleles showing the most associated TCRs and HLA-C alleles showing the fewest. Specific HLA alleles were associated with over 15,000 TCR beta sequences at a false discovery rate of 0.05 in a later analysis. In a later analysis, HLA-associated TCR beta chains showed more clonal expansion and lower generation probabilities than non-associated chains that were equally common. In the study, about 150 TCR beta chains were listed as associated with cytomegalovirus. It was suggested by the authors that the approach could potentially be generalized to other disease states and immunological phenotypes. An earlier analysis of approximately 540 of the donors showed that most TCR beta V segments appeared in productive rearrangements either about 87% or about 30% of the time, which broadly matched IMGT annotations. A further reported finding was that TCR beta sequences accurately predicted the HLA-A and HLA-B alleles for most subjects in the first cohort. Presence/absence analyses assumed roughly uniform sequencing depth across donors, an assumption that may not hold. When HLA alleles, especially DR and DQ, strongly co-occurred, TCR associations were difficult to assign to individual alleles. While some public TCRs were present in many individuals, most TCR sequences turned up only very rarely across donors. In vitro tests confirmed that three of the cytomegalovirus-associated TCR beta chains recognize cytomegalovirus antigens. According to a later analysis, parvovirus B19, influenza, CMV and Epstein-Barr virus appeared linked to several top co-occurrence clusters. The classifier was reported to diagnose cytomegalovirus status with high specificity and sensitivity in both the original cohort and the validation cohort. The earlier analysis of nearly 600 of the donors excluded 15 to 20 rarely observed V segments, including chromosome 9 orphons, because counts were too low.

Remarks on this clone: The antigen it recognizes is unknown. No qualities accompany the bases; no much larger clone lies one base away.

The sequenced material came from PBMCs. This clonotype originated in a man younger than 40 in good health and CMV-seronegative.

The CDR3 corresponds to CASGLVREGTDSYNEQFF. In nucleotide form, the sequence is TGTGCTAGTGGTTTGGTACGGGAGGGGACAGACTCCTACAATGAGCAGTTCTTC. The chain joins TRBV12-5 to TRBJ2-1; a weak D assignment points to TRBD2 (8 bases agree). The CDR3 goes from the cysteine to the phenylalanine over 18 residues. The retained sequence is limited to the CDR3, 54 bases, with the frame set at the first base. The germline ends are 15 bases apart after V is trimmed by 0 bases and J by 0 bases. CDR1 LGHNT and CDR2 FRNRAP are derived from the germline V gene.